This T cell receptor beta chain was captured in a study of metastatic and nonmetastatic thyroid tumors. Study summary: The study looked at repertoires side by side in blood and in tumor or nodule tissue from malignant and benign thyroid patients. Study-wide points: As reported, TCR beta diversity in blood and tumor was significantly higher in malignant thyroid tumors than in benign nodules.

No treatment of any kind had been given to any patient before thyroid surgery. The CDR3 runs 16 residues. V was trimmed by 0 bases and J by 0 bases, leaving 13 bases between them. Germline V gene sequence: CDR1 SGDLS, CDR2 YYNGEE. On this clone itself: Its antigen remains unidentified.

Original analysis: The study built a papillary thyroid cancer distant-metastasis classifier from CDR3 differences across clinicopathological groups. TCRdb recomputed clones from the PCR reads via MiXCR. TCRdb, not the original authors, processed these V and J calls. The sample consists of approximately 32,000 clones, under 40% of them appearing once. The specimen sequenced was tumor tissue. This receptor was identified in a female donor with papillary thyroid cancer or a benign thyroid nodule (not recorded which). Some clones in this sample may be carry-over from other donors' samples. This chain links TRBV9 with TRBJ2-7; D may correspond to TRBD1 or TRBD2 (5 bases each). The CDR3 DNA follows: TGTGCCAGCAGCGTAGACGGTGGGACCAGCTCCTACGAGCAGTACTTC. Protein product: CASSVDGGTSSYEQYF. The whole variable domain, remainder taken from reference TRBV9 and TRBJ2-7, is DSGVTQTPKHLITATGQRVTLRCSPRSGDLSVYWYQQSLDQGLQFLIQYYNGEERAKGNILERFSAQQFPDLHSELNLSSLELGDSALYFCASSVDGGTSSYEQYFGPGTRLTVT.